The sequence of this TCR beta chain was determined in a study of PD-L1 blockade in urothelial cancer. V was clipped by 9 bases and J by 3 bases; unmatched bases: 4. The V gene's germline CDR1 is SNHLY and CDR2 FYNNEI. The CDR3 spans 13 residues. Peripheral blood mononuclear cells were collected from every patient before and during treatment, yielding between 1 and 8 samples per patient. This clone was found a few times. Clones were sequenced by immunoSEQ multiplex PCR, and TCRdb holds only the in-frame ones, with some missing. The sample yields about 41,000 clones, 82% seen once. The chain links TRBV2 to TRBJ2-2, with 7 bases fitting TRBD1. Sequenced material: PBMCs, taken around atezolizumab (anti-PD-L1) treatment. The sequence came from a man in his fifties or sixties with urothelial cancer. CDR3 sequence (DNA): TGTGCCAGTAAAAGGGGGCACACCGGGGAGCTGTTTTTT. Translation: CASKRGHTGELFF.